A selection of T cell receptor beta chains follows, all from one sample in a study of T-cell reconstitution after alpha-beta-depleted transplantation in children. TCRdb reanalysed the PCR reads using MiXCR and keeps one entry per CDR3 protein. Of around 71,000 distinct CDR3 sequences in the sample, around 7.9% were seen once. The input for sequencing was PBMCs from the stem cell graft donor, taken from the stem cell graft. The receptors originated from a human donor who donated a stem cell graft to a child with acute lymphoblastic leukemia. The CDR3 runs from the conserved cysteine through the conserved F or W. The D gene is left open where the match is weak. The size of a clone is reported for some rows only, either as once, few or many, or as a class for expanded clones.

many | TRBJ2-1 | TRBV9 | NA | TGTGCCAGCAGCGTAGAGGGCAGCTTCGGGGGTAATGAGCAGTTCTTC | CASSVEGSFGGNEQFF
many | TRBJ2-7 | TRBV7-2 | TRBD2 | TGTGCCAGCAGCGGCAGGACTAGCGGGGGGCCTACCTACGAGCAGTACTTC | CASSGRTSGGPTYEQYF
many | TRBJ2-3 | TRBV4-1 | NA | TGCGCCAGCAGCCAAGTTGCCCTCGGAAGCACAGATACGCAGTATTTT | CASSQVALGSTDTQYF
many | TRBJ2-6 | TRBV6-2/TRBV6-3 | NA | TGTGCCAGCAGTTTCACAGGGAGTTCTAGTTCTGGGGCCAACGTCCTGACTTTC | CASSFTGSSSSGANVLTF
many | TRBJ1-1 | TRBV7-9 | NA | TGTGCCAGCAGCTTAGGGCAGAGGGGCATGGCTTTCTTT | CASSLGQRGMAFF
NA | TRBJ1-2 | TRBV7-2 | NA | TGTGCCAGCAGCTTAAATGGAGGTCCCTATGGCTACACCTTC | CASSLNGGPYGYTF
NA | TRBJ2-3 | TRBV18 | NA | TGTGCCAGCTCACCCGGAGAGGCAGATACGCAGTATTTT | CASSPGEADTQYF
few | TRBJ1-5 | TRBV20-1 | NA | TGCAGTGCTCTCTTTGGGGCAGGGAATCAGCCCCAGCATTTT | CSALFGAGNQPQHF
many | TRBJ1-1 | TRBV19 | NA | TGTGCCAGTAGTAGAATGACTATGAACACTGAAGCTTTCTTT | CASSRMTMNTEAFF
few | TRBJ2-1 | TRBV6-1 | TRBD1 | TGTGCCAGCAGTGATGGGACAGGCGGTAGTAATGAGCAGTTCTTC | CASSDGTGGSNEQFF
many | TRBJ2-3 | TRBV10-3 | NA | TGTGCCATCAGTCCCAACCGCGGGGGCCTCACAGATACGCAGTATTTT | CAISPNRGGLTDTQYF
many | TRBJ2-1 | TRBV9 | NA | TGTGCCAGCAGCGTAGACGAGGGGGTCGCCTACAATGAGCAGTTCTTC | CASSVDEGVAYNEQFF
many | TRBJ2-1 | TRBV4-3 | TRBD1 | TGCGCCAGCAGCCAAACGACAGGGTCTACCCACAATGAGCAGTTCTTC | CASSQTTGSTHNEQFF
NA | TRBJ2-4 | TRBV2 | NA | TGTGCCAGCAGCGTGGAAGGGCCCATTCAGTACTTC | CASSVEGPIQYF
NA | TRBJ1-1 | TRBV13 | NA | TGTGCCAGCAGCAAACAGGTGAACACTGAAGCTTTCTTT | CASSKQVNTEAFF
many | TRBJ2-3 | TRBV10-3 | TRBD2 | TGTGCCATCAGTGAGACTAGCGGGAGCACAGATACGCAGTATTTT | CAISETSGSTDTQYF
many | TRBJ2-7 | TRBV9 | NA | TGTGCCAGCAGCGTAGGGGACTGGGTCTACGAGCAGTACTTC | CASSVGDWVYEQYF
many | TRBJ1-2 | TRBV5-1 | TRBD1 | TGCGCCAGCAGCCTATGGGACAGCGACTATGGCTACACCTTC | CASSLWDSDYGYTF
many | TRBJ2-1 | TRBV6-5 | NA | TGTGCCAGCAGTTACTCAGGACTTCCCCTGGGTGAGCAGTTCTTC | CASSYSGLPLGEQFF
many | TRBJ2-4 | TRBV6-5 | NA | TGTGCCAGCAGTCCCCGACGGAACCTAGCCAAAAACATTCAGTACTTC | CASSPRRNLAKNIQYF
NA | TRBJ2-7 | TRBV5-5 | NA | TGTGCCAGCAGATTCTCCGCGGCTAGATCACTCTACGAGCAGTACTTC | CASRFSAARSLYEQYF
many | TRBJ2-7 | TRBV6-2/TRBV6-3 | TRBD2 | TGTGCCAGCAGCAGCGGCGGGGCGGGAGCTTACGAGCAGTACTTC | CASSSGGAGAYEQYF
NA | TRBJ1-1 | TRBV18 | NA | TGTGCCAGCTCCCAAGGGACGCCCGGGGCCACTGAAGCTTTCTTT | CASSQGTPGATEAFF
many | TRBJ1-5 | TRBV12-3/TRBV12-4 | NA | TGTGCCAGCAGTTTTCGGTATAGCAATCAGCCCCAGCATTTT | CASSFRYSNQPQHF
many | TRBJ2-7 | TRBV28 | NA | TGTGCCAGCAGTATCCCCACCAGAGGGGCAAGTAGGGAGCAGTACTTC | CASSIPTRGASREQYF
many | TRBJ2-1 | TRBV29-1 | NA | TGCAGCGTTGAAGGTCGGTTTAACAATGAGCAGTTCTTC | CSVEGRFNNEQFF
many | TRBJ2-2 | TRBV5-1 | TRBD2 | TGCGCCAGCAGCTCCAAGCTAGCGGGGAACACCGGGGAGCTGTTTTTT | CASSSKLAGNTGELFF
many | TRBJ2-7 | TRBV12-3/TRBV12-4 | TRBD2 | TGTGCCAGCAGTTTTGCGGGAGCGTCCTACGAGCAGTACTTC | CASSFAGASYEQYF
many | TRBJ2-7 | TRBV3-1 | TRBD1 | TGTGCCAGCAGCAAACGACAGGGGGCTAATGAGCAGTACTTC | CASSKRQGANEQYF
many | TRBJ1-1 | TRBV5-6 | NA | TGTGCCAGCAGCTTGGTCCCCAGTGTTGGTTTTTTGGCCGGCAGCGCTGAAGCTTTCTTT | CASSLVPSVGFLAGSAEAFF
few | TRBJ2-5 | TRBV19 | NA | TGTGCCAGTAGTATCGGCCCGGTGGAGACCCAGTACTTC | CASSIGPVETQYF
many | TRBJ2-5 | TRBV9 | NA | TGTGCCAGCAGCGTAGCTTGGGGCAACCAAGAGACCCAGTACTTC | CASSVAWGNQETQYF
many | TRBJ1-1 | TRBV29-1 | NA | TGCAGCGTCTCCTGGGGGAACACTGAAGCTTTCTTT | CSVSWGNTEAFF
many | TRBJ2-7 | TRBV25-1 | NA | TGTGCCAGCAGTAGCACTTCACCGGGATCCTACGAGCAGTACTTC | CASSSTSPGSYEQYF
NA | TRBJ2-7 | TRBV11-2 | NA | TGTGCCATCAGCTTAGGCATTTCTAGCGAGCAGTACTTC | CAISLGISSEQYF
many | TRBJ1-1 | TRBV5-1 | NA | TGCGCCAGCAGCTTGGAGGATAACACTGAAGCTTTCTTT | CASSLEDNTEAFF
few | TRBJ2-7 | TRBV7-3 | NA | TGTGCCAGCAGCTTACGGGGAGGGGGCGGCTCCTACGAGCAGTACTTC | CASSLRGGGGSYEQYF
many | TRBJ2-4 | TRBV20-1 | TRBD1 | TGCAGTGCCGAGGACAGGCCAACGGACATTCAGTACTTC | CSAEDRPTDIQYF
NA | TRBJ2-3 | TRBV7-2 | TRBD2 | TGTGCCAGCAGCCATAGCGGGGGGGGCACAGATACGCAGTATTTT | CASSHSGGGTDTQYF
NA | TRBJ2-2 | TRBV7-7 | NA | TGTGCCAGCAGCCCTAACGGTGTCACCGGGGAGCTGTTTTTT | CASSPNGVTGELFF
few | TRBJ2-3 | TRBV27 | TRBD2 | TGTGCCAGCAGTTTAACGAGCGGGGGATTCACAGATACGCAGTATTTT | CASSLTSGGFTDTQYF
many | TRBJ2-4 | TRBV20-1 | NA | TGCAGTGCCCGAAACGAGGTGGTAGGGGCAAAAAACATTCAGTACTTC | CSARNEVVGAKNIQYF
many | TRBJ1-6 | TRBV4-1 | TRBD1 | TGCGCCAGCAGCCAAGGCCGGGACAGAGTTTCACCCCTCCACTTT | CASSQGRDRVSPLHF
many | TRBJ2-3 | TRBV11-2 | TRBD2 | TGTGCCAGCAGCTTAGATCCCGGAGCGGGACGAACAGATACGCAGTATTTT | CASSLDPGAGRTDTQYF
NA | TRBJ1-1 | TRBV28 | NA | TGTGCCAGCAGAAGACGAGGATTCACTGAAGCTTTCTTT | CASRRRGFTEAFF
many | TRBJ2-5 | TRBV7-9 | NA | TGTGCCAGCAGCTTACGCGACTCAGGGGCGGGACAAGAGACCCAGTACTTC | CASSLRDSGAGQETQYF
NA | TRBJ2-3 | TRBV6-5 | TRBD1 | TGTGCCAGCAGCGAGGGGCAGGGGGAGACCACAGATACGCAGTATTTT | CASSEGQGETTDTQYF
NA | TRBJ1-5 | TRBV19 | NA | TGTGCCAGTAGCCCGAGGGGGGGGGCCATTCAGCCCCAGCATTTT | CASSPRGGAIQPQHF
many | TRBJ2-2 | TRBV12-3/TRBV12-4 | NA | TGTGCCAGCAGCCCCGTGGAGCCGGGGACCGGGGAGCTGTTTTTT | CASSPVEPGTGELFF
many | TRBJ2-3 | TRBV20-1 | TRBD2 | TGCAGTGCCTCGCCGCTAGCGGGACGAGGCACAGATACGCAGTATTTT | CSASPLAGRGTDTQYF
many | TRBJ1-1 | TRBV4-3 | NA | TGCGCCAGCAGCCAAGGGCGGGGGGCGAGTCCTGAAGCTTTCTTT | CASSQGRGASPEAFF